This T cell receptor (beta chain) was captured by sequencing in a study of blood T cell repertoires in COVID-19. The overall study: COVID-19 samples, acute and convalescent, were from the United States, Italy and Spain. Sample material is recorded as cDNA or gDNA derived from T cells, B-cell-depleted T cells, or PBMCs.

J lost 8 bases, V lost 0 bases, and 6 bases had no gene match. This CDR3 has 15 amino acids. The germline V gene encodes CDR1 SGHAT and CDR2 FQNNGV. Original analysis: It was from reference gene primer amplification that nucleated cell counts were estimated. Data came from immunoSEQ multiplex PCR; TCRdb stores just in-frame clones and leaves some out. The V and J calls and clone size are taken from that table; D and trimming were inferred from the DNA. The sample has 130,000 to 150,000 clones, approximately 91% seen once; the top ten hold over 2%. The genes are TRBV11-2 and TRBJ1-4; 7 bases fit TRBD1. This sequence originates from a human donor in a cohort sampled during active COVID-19. The sample was peripheral blood. The CDR3 coding sequence is TGTGCCAGCAGCTTAGACCCAGGGGGGAAAGAAAAACTGTTTTTT. As protein: CASSLDPGGKEKLFF.